The 20 T cell receptor beta chains below were found in one sample sequenced in a study of response to subunit inactivated influenza vaccine. TCRdb re-called the RT-PCR reads with MiXCR, one entry per CDR3 protein. Counted here are over 400,000 distinct CDR3 sequences, 10% to 11% occurring once; the ten biggest clones make up roughly 12%. The sequenced sample was PBMCs from blood, obtained around seven weeks after vaccination. Source of these receptors: a man aged 50 to 60 who received an inactivated influenza vaccine.

This clonotype was observed once. V is TRBV9 and J is TRBJ2-5; D not resolved. The CDR3 extends over 15 amino acids. Trimming removed 3 bases at V and 1 base at J, with 13 bases between. CDR1 is SGDLS and CDR2 is YYNGEE in the germline V gene. The CDR3 region has the DNA TGTGCCAGCAGCGCCCCAACAGATCCCCAAGAGACCCAGTACTTC. Translated, it gives CASSAPTDPQETQYF.

The CDR3 region is CASSQDTFRETQYF. The CDR3 bases are TGCGCCAGCAGCCAAGATACGTTCCGAGAGACCCAGTACTTC. The chain links TRBV4-1 to TRBJ2-5; no reliable D call. Germline values: CDR1 MGHRA, CDR2 YSYEKL. There are 14 residues in the CDR3. V gave up 0 bases and J gave up 4 bases, with 9 bases separating them.

This clonotype was recorded a few times. This sequence joins TRBV12-3 or TRBV12-4 and TRBJ2-2; TRBD1 aligns across 8 bases. The V gene end was trimmed by 3 bases and the J gene end by 6 bases; junction bases not matched to a gene: 9. The CDR3 length is 16 residues. The CDR3 loop is CASSLIGQGGSGELFF. The CDR3 bases are TGTGCCAGCAGTTTGATTGGACAGGGAGGTTCCGGGGAGCTGTTTTTT.

The chain couples TRBV11-2 to TRBJ1-1; 10 bases map to TRBD1. CDR3 length: 14 residues. V shed 4 bases and J 6 bases; nucleotides not matched to a gene: 5. Germline values: CDR1 SGHAT, CDR2 FQNNGV. For the CDR3, the DNA is TGTGCCAGCAGCTCTGGGGGGACAGGGGCTGAAGCTTTCTTT. It yields the protein CASSSGGTGAEAFF. The full variable domain, completed using reference TRBV11-2 and TRBJ1-1, is EAGVAQSPRYKIIEKRQSVAFWCNPISGHATLYWYQQILGQGPKLLIQFQNNGVVDDSQLPKDRFSAERLKGVDSTLKIQPAKLEDSAVYLCASSSGGTGAEAFFGQGTRLTVV.

About this clonotype itself: A single base separates this from a much larger clone, so it may be a read error. The conserved phenylalanine or tryptophan normally closing the CDR3 is absent here, so this likely arose from a read error. The chain recombines TRBV7-2 with TRBJ2-3, with D perhaps assigned TRBD1 or TRBD2 (5 bases each). Germline V gene lookup returns CDR1 SGHTA and CDR2 FQGNSA. This CDR3 region has 13 residues. Trimming stripped 4 bases from V and 2 bases from J, with 7 bases between. The chain's CDR3 is CASSWDLTDTQYL. The CDR3 nucleotides read TGTGCCAGCAGCTGGGACCTCACAGATACGCAGTATCTT.

This clonotype turned up a few times. The chain carries TRBV20-1 and TRBJ1-5, with a possible D match to TRBD1 (6 bases). The length of the CDR3 is 15 residues. Trimming left V 0 bases short and J 0 bases short, with 9 bases between. Germline V gives CDR1 DFQATT, CDR2 SNEGSKA (reference sequence). This CDR3 reads CSARETGRSNQPQHF. The CDR3, as DNA: TGCAGTGCTAGAGAGACAGGTCGTAGCAATCAGCCCCAGCATTTT.

V gene TRBV6-2 or TRBV6-3 combines with J gene TRBJ2-4, with D tentatively TRBD2 (5 bases). Germline CDR1 is MNHEY and CDR2 is SVGEGT. With 2 bases removed from V and 1 base from J, the gap between germline ends came to 9 bases. This CDR3 has 15 residues. In DNA, the CDR3 is TGTGCCAGCAGTTACCGGACGGGGGCCAAAAACATTCAGTACTTC. Amino acids: CASSYRTGAKNIQYF.

This clonotype showed up many times. The V and J genes are TRBV6-2 or TRBV6-3 and TRBJ2-3; D uncertain. This CDR3 is 16 amino acids long. Germline lookup yields CDR1 MNHEY and CDR2 SVGEGT. V lost 8 bases, J lost 5 bases, and 23 bases lay in between. The DNA for the CDR3 is TGTGCCAGCGGCTGTGGAGTTCGTGATGAGGAAGATACGCAGTATTTT. Translation: CASGCGVRDEEDTQYF.

This clonotype appeared a few times. V usage is TRBV7-2 and J usage is TRBJ1-2, with TRBD1 matching 8 bases. Germline CDR1 and CDR2: SGHTA and FQGNSA. There are 14 residues in the CDR3. V dropped 4 bases and J dropped 5; count of bases not matched to a gene: 6. This CDR3 is CASSSRTGGYGYTF. As DNA, the CDR3 is TGTGCCAGCAGCTCGCGCACAGGGGGTTATGGCTACACCTTC.

The chain uses TRBV2 and TRBJ1-2; 9 bases are shared with TRBD1. The CDR3 consists of 14 residues. The V and J ends lost 5 bases and 7 bases, in that order; junction bases with no gene match: 8. The germline V gene has CDR1 SNHLY and CDR2 FYNNEI. CDR3 DNA sequence: TGTGCCAGCAGTCCCGGGACAGGGTTAGGTGGCTACACCTTC. Translation gives CASSPGTGLGGYTF.

This clonotype was picked up many times. V gene TRBV20-1 combines with J gene TRBJ2-3; 10 bases line up with TRBD2. Germline CDR1 is DFQATT and CDR2 is SNEGSKA (reference sequence). J lost 1 base, V lost 1 base, and 2 bases had no gene match. This CDR3 comprises 15 residues. This chain's CDR3 is CSARVTSGGTDTQYF. The CDR3 region has the DNA TGCAGTGCTAGAGTCACTAGCGGGGGCACAGATACGCAGTATTTT.

This clonotype was seen only a few times. This chain connects TRBV20-1 to TRBJ2-1; D may be TRBD2 (6 bases). This CDR3 has 13 residues. Trimming took 2 bases from V and 4 from J, leaving 9 bases between them. CDR1 and CDR2 from the germline V gene are DFQATT and SNEGSKA (reference sequence). CDR3 in DNA: TGCAGTGCTAGACTAGCGAGGTACAATGAGCAGTTCTTC. Amino acids: CSARLARYNEQFF.

This clonotype was observed many times. V gene TRBV10-3 combines with J gene TRBJ2-1; TRBD1 matches at 7 bases. V gave up 10 bases and J gave up 2 bases; unmatched junction bases: 8. The CDR3 is 14 amino acids. The germline gives CDR1 ENHRY, CDR2 SYGVKD. The CDR3 region is CATNTGATYNEQFF. For the CDR3, the DNA is TGTGCCACAAATACAGGGGCCACCTACAATGAGCAGTTCTTC.

In its sample, this clonotype was seen a few times. The chain couples TRBV6-5 to TRBJ2-7; D might be TRBD1 (5 bases). The CDR3 is 12 residues long. CDR1 MNHEY and CDR2 SVGAGI come from the germline V gene. V was clipped by 8 bases and J by 1 base, with 9 bases between them. CDR3 region: CASGRQSYEQYF. As DNA, the CDR3 is TGTGCCAGCGGGCGACAGTCCTACGAGCAGTACTTC.

In its sample, this clonotype was seen a few times. V gene TRBV10-3 combines with J gene TRBJ2-7, with D possibly being TRBD1 or TRBD2 (5 bases each). Germline V gene lookup returns CDR1 ENHRY and CDR2 SYGVKD. The germline V and J ends were trimmed by 8 bases and 2 bases, with 10 bases remaining between them. This CDR3 is 12 amino acids long. The CDR3 sequence is CAIGGLTYEQYF. The DNA of the CDR3 is TGTGCCATCGGGGGTCTAACCTACGAGCAGTACTTC.

Many counts were recorded for this clonotype. The rearrangement uses TRBV15 and TRBJ2-7; perhaps TRBD2 as D (6 bases). Germline V gene sequence: CDR1 LNHNV, CDR2 YYDKDF (reference sequence). The CDR3 runs to 16 residues. Trimming pared 1 base from V and 0 bases from J, leaving 13 bases between. The CDR3 protein is CATSRGSAGSSYEQYF. In DNA, the CDR3 is TGTGCCACCAGCAGAGGATCGGCGGGGAGCTCCTACGAGCAGTACTTC. The full variable domain, completed using reference TRBV15 and TRBJ2-7, is DAMVIQNPRYQVTQFGKPVTLSCSQTLNHNVMYWYQQKSSQAPKLLFHYYDKDFNNEADTPDNFQSRRPNTSFCFLDIRSPGLGDTAMYLCATSRGSAGSSYEQYFGPGTRLTVT.

In DNA form, the CDR3 reads TGTGCCAGCAGTGACTCGGCGGGGGCAGATACGCAGTATTTT. It specifies CASSDSAGADTQYF. The V call is TRBV6-4, the J call TRBJ2-3; 7 bases align to TRBD2. The V gene's germline CDR1 is MRHNA and CDR2 SNTAGT. The V gene end was trimmed by 0 bases and the J gene end by 4 bases; junction bases not matched to a gene: 1. This CDR3 spans 14 amino acids.

Concerning this clonotype itself: This may stem from a read error, because a much larger clone lies one nucleotide away. This chain's CDR3 is CASSIAGGNYNEQFF. As DNA, the CDR3 is TGTGCCAGCAGCATAGCGGGAGGGAATTACAATGAGCAGTTCTTC. V and J are TRBV28 and TRBJ2-1; 11 nucleotides align to TRBD2. J lost 4 bases, V lost 6 bases, and 5 bases had no gene match. This CDR3 comprises 15 residues. Germline loops: CDR1 MDHEN, CDR2 SYDVKM.

The table lists this clonotype with many counts. This chain connects TRBV20-1 to TRBJ1-1, with D uncertain. The germline V and J ends were trimmed by 0 bases and 1 base, with 12 bases remaining between them. Germline V CDR1 and CDR2: DFQATT, SNEGSKA (reference sequence). This CDR3 contains 15 residues. CDR3 coding DNA: TGCAGTGCTAGAGATTACGCCAGCCCGAACACTGAAGCTTTCTTT. Translation: CSARDYASPNTEAFF.

CDR3 residues: CSARGGRERTEAYNEQFF. CDR3 in DNA: TGCAGTGCTAGAGGGGGCCGAGAAAGGACGGAGGCCTACAATGAGCAGTTCTTC. The chain carries TRBV20-1 and TRBJ2-1; D could derive from TRBD1 or TRBD2 (5 bases each). Trimming removed 1 base from V and 2 bases from J, with 21 bases in between. Germline values: CDR1 DFQATT, CDR2 SNEGSKA (reference sequence). This CDR3 spans 18 amino acids.